This T cell receptor (beta chain) emerged from a study of CD8+CD57+ T cells in acquired aplastic anemia. Researchers used genomic DNA as the template to profile TCR beta VDJ and CDR3. TCRdb passed the reads through MiXCR, listing each CDR3 protein once. The sample has more than 250,000 distinct CDR3 sequences, 82% seen once. Patients selected for sequencing had displayed CD8+CD57+ cell expansion by flow cytometry. This CDR3 contains 16 residues. Germline lookup yields CDR1 SGDLS and CDR2 YYNGEE. Trimming took 4 bases from V and 0 from J; bases not matched to a gene: 9. The chain is built from TRBV9 and TRBJ1-1; TRBD1 matches 7 bases. Sequencing was performed on sorted CD4+, CD8+, or CD8+CD57+ T cells (not recorded which) from PBMCs. The TCR originated in a human donor with aplastic anemia. The CDR3 here is CASSPPDRTVNTEAFF. The DNA for the CDR3 is TGTGCCAGCAGCCCACCGGACAGGACGGTGAACACTGAAGCTTTCTTT.